These 17 T cell receptor beta chains came from one sample sequenced in a study of blood T cell repertoires in COVID-19. Clones were sequenced by immunoSEQ multiplex PCR, and TCRdb holds only the in-frame ones, with some missing. The sample holds tens of thousands of clones, about 85% seen once. Sample: peripheral blood. Receptors were obtained from a human donor in a cohort sampled during active COVID-19.

J is TRBJ1-2 and V is TRBV29-1; D possibly corresponds to TRBD1 (5 bases). The CDR3 is made up of 15 amino acids. Looked up from germline, CDR1 is SQVTM and CDR2 is ANQGSEA. Trimming removed 3 bases from V and 4 bases from J, with 18 bases in between. Written as DNA, the CDR3 is TGCAGCGTTGATTTCTCCTTGGGGGGTGGCTATGGCTACACCTTC. Amino acids: CSVDFSLGGGYGYTF.

This rearrangement joins TRBV19 to TRBJ2-5, with 11 bases fitting TRBD1. The germline V gene has CDR1 LNHDA and CDR2 SQIVND (reference sequence). The CDR3 covers 15 residues. V shed 5 bases, J shed 4 bases, and the junction held 6 bases outside the gene matches. The CDR3 loop reads CASSPGQGAGETQYF. As DNA, the CDR3 is TGTGCCAGTAGTCCCGGACAGGGGGCGGGAGAGACCCAGTACTTC.

The gene calls are TRBV28 and TRBJ2-3; D is possibly TRBD1 (5 bases). Between the trimmed V and J ends, which lost 5 bases and 0 bases, there was a span of 18 bases. The CDR3 totals 17 residues. CDR1 MDHEN and CDR2 SYDVKM come from the germline V gene. The CDR3, as DNA: TGTGCCAGCAGTAGCCATGGAGCTGGGGCTAGCACAGATACGCAGTATTTT. As protein: CASSSHGAGASTDTQYF.

The gene calls are TRBV7-9 and TRBJ1-1; 7 positions agree with TRBD1. Unmatched junction bases numbered 7, after V lost 5 bases and J lost 4 bases. CDR3 length equals 14 residues. Germline V gene sequence: CDR1 SEHNR, CDR2 FQNEAQ (reference sequence). The chain's CDR3 is CASSLTTGPTEAFF. Written as DNA, the CDR3 is TGTGCCAGCAGCCTTACGACAGGGCCCACTGAAGCTTTCTTT. Full variable domain (missing parts from reference TRBV7-9 and TRBJ1-1): DTGVSQNPRHKITKRGQNVTFRCDPISEHNRLYWYRQTLGQGPEFLTYFQNEAQLEKSRLLSDRFSAERPKGSFSTLEIQRTEQGDSAMYLCASSLTTGPTEAFFGQGTRLTVV.

J is TRBJ2-2 and V is TRBV4-1; possible D gene TRBD2, 5 bases. The CDR3 length is 15 residues. The V and J ends lost 0 bases and 6 bases respectively, with 11 bases between them. Germline CDR1 MGHRA, CDR2 YSYEKL. CDR3 sequence: CASSQDRVRAGELFF. The CDR3 nucleotides read TGCGCCAGCAGCCAAGATCGAGTGAGGGCCGGGGAGCTGTTTTTT.

V gene TRBV20-1 combines with J gene TRBJ2-5, with D tentatively TRBD2 (5 bases). Germline loops: CDR1 DFQATT, CDR2 SNEGSKA (reference sequence). The CDR3 is 12 amino acids. V lost 3 bases to trimming and J lost 5 bases, with 10 bases between them. CDR3 coding DNA: TGCAGTGCTAGTGAGCGGAGCGAGACCCAGTACTTC. It is translated as CSASERSETQYF.

The gene calls are TRBV9 and TRBJ2-7; 8 bases map to TRBD2. The CDR3 is 14 residues long. The junction had 8 bases not matched to a gene; V was cut back by 2 bases and J by 7 bases. Germline lookup yields CDR1 SGDLS and CDR2 YYNGEE. The CDR3 DNA sequence: TGTGCCAGCAGCGTTGCGGGGGGCGCGGGGGAGCAGTACTTC. The encoded protein is CASSVAGGAGEQYF.

The rearrangement uses TRBV19 and TRBJ1-4; 7 bases line up with TRBD1. Per germline, CDR1 LNHDA and CDR2 SQIVND (reference sequence). The CDR3 is 14 residues long. V dropped 5 bases and J dropped 8; count of bases not matched to a gene: 8. CDR3 in DNA: TGTGCCAGTAGTGAGGGGGCGCCGGGGGAAAAACTGTTTTTT. Translating it yields CASSEGAPGEKLFF.

This rearrangement joins TRBV10-2 to TRBJ2-7; D unresolved. V lost 8 bases and J lost 5, with 7 bases in between. CDR3 length: 10 residues. Germline lookup yields CDR1 WSHSY and CDR2 SAAADI. The DNA for the CDR3 is TGCGCCAGCCGAGGCCACGAGCAGTACTTC. The encoded protein is CASRGHEQYF.

The CDR3 region has the DNA TGTGCCAGCAGTCCGGTTCTGGGAGGAGCGGGGGCGCGGCAGTACTTC. This translates into CASSPVLGGAGARQYF. V usage is TRBV28 and J usage is TRBJ2-7; 8 positions agree with TRBD2. This CDR3 region has 16 residues. CDR1 and CDR2 from the germline V gene are MDHEN and SYDVKM. V gave up 5 bases and J gave up 9 bases; unmatched junction bases: 18.

The chain carries TRBV4-3 and TRBJ2-7, with 8 bases matching TRBD2. Germline loops: CDR1 LGHNA, CDR2 YSLEER. J was trimmed by 0 bases and V by 4 bases; bases with no gene match: 11. This CDR3 is 17 amino acids long. The CDR3: CASSRDRGTSSSYEQYF. The CDR3 nucleotides are TGCGCCAGCAGCCGGGACCGGGGGACTAGTAGCTCCTACGAGCAGTACTTC.

The chain combines TRBV2 with TRBJ2-4; 8 bases fit TRBD1. Germline V CDR1 and CDR2: SNHLY, FYNNEI. This CDR3 region has 14 residues. After removal of 5 bases from V and 4 bases from J, the junction contained 4 bases not matched to a gene. Written as DNA, the CDR3 is TGTGCCAGCAGTCCAGGGGGCGGAAAAAACATTCAGTACTTC. It yields the protein CASSPGGGKNIQYF.

This chain uses TRBV18 with TRBJ2-5, with 9 bases aligning to TRBD1. Germline CDR1 is KGHSH and CDR2 is LQKENI. The CDR3 has 15 amino acids. Unmatched junction bases numbered 7, after V lost 6 bases and J lost 2 bases. This CDR3 reads CASSPGQGRQETQYF. As DNA, the CDR3 is TGTGCCAGCTCCCCAGGACAGGGGAGGCAAGAGACCCAGTACTTC.

The genes are TRBV5-1 and TRBJ2-6; 7 bases are shared with TRBD2. The V gene's germline CDR1 is SGHRS and CDR2 YFSETQ. The CDR3 consists of 16 residues. The junction had 7 bases not matched to a gene; V was cut back by 0 bases and J by 7 bases. CDR3 coding DNA: TGCGCCAGCAGCTTGGAGTCGGGGGGTTTCGCCAACGTCCTGACTTTC. Translated: CASSLESGGFANVLTF.

The rearrangement uses TRBV28 and TRBJ2-7; 7 bases fit TRBD1. CDR1 is MDHEN, CDR2 SYDVKM, per germline. This CDR3 has 18 residues. Germline trimming cut 6 bases from V and 2 bases from J; bases unmatched to any gene: 19. CDR3 in amino acids: CASSRPGTAQLKTYEQYF. CDR3 nucleotides: TGTGCCAGCAGCCGCCCCGGGACAGCCCAACTAAAGACCTACGAGCAGTACTTC. Full variable domain (remainder filled in from reference TRBV28 and TRBJ2-7): DVKVTQSSRYLVKRTGEKVFLECVQDMDHENMFWYRQDPGLGLRLIYFSYDVKMKEKGDIPEGYSVSREKKERFSLILESASTNQTSMYLCASSRPGTAQLKTYEQYFGPGTRLTVT.

This clone was counted a single time. As DNA, the CDR3 is TGTGCCAGCAGCTTTAGAGGGGGCGATGAGCAGTTCTTC. This codes for CASSFRGGDEQFF. The V gene is TRBV5-5, the J gene TRBJ2-1; 7 positions match TRBD1. The CDR3 spans 13 residues. CDR1 and CDR2 from the germline V gene are SGHKS and YYEKEE (reference sequence). V lost 2 bases to trimming and J lost 8 bases; unmatched junction nucleotides: 4.

The table lists this clone with a count of one. The CDR3 sequence: CASSQRTGPNEKLFF. CDR3 nucleotide sequence: TGCGCCAGCAGCCAAAGGACAGGCCCGAATGAAAAACTGTTTTTT. The chain combines TRBV5-1 with TRBJ1-4, with 7 bases aligning to TRBD1. Trimming cost V 4 bases and J 5 bases; bases outside gene matches: 8. CDR1 is SGHRS and CDR2 is YFSETQ in the germline V gene. CDR3 size: 15 residues.